This TCR beta chain is drawn from a study of blood T cell repertoires in COVID-19. Study details: The cDNA or gDNA used as material had been derived from T cells, B-cell-depleted T cells, or PBMCs.

The repertoire was sequenced with immunoSEQ multiplex PCR; TCRdb's copy has only in-frame clones and lacks some. The sample yields some 150,000 clones, more than 80% seen once. Germline V gene data show CDR1 as WSHSY and CDR2 as SAAADI. The CDR3 runs 14 residues. Unmatched junction bases numbered 7, after V lost 8 bases and J lost 1 base. The origin of this receptor is a human donor with acute or convalescent COVID-19. The donor label of this sample is uncertain. Sequenced input: peripheral blood. The J gene is TRBJ1-1, the V gene TRBV10-2, with 7 bases matching TRBD1. This CDR3 reads CASSDRAGNTEAFF. CDR3 sequence (DNA): TGCGCCAGCTCCGACAGGGCAGGGAACACTGAAGCTTTCTTT.